The entry below gives a single T cell receptor (beta chain) sequence along with its context. The record originates from a study of T cell responses to AZD1222 COVID-19 vaccine. Germline V lookup: CDR1 SNHLY, CDR2 FYNNEI. This CDR3 is 15 amino acids long. The V end lost 2 bases, the J end lost 0 bases, and 10 bases lay between the germline ends. Libraries were prepared by immunoSEQ multiplex PCR; TCRdb keeps only in-frame clonotypes and omits some of them. The repertoire consists of about 99,000 clones, with over 75% occurring once and the leading ten covering roughly a sixth. Sequencing used peripheral blood, obtained on day 0 of AZD1222 vaccination. The clonotype originates from an adult in good health. This rearrangement joins TRBV2 to TRBJ1-1; D gene unclear. CDR3 coding DNA: TGTGCCAGCAGTGAAAAGCAGATACTGAACACTGAAGCTTTCTTT. Amino acids: CASSEKQILNTEAFF. Drawing the rest from reference TRBV2 and TRBJ1-1, the complete variable domain is EPEVTQTPSHQVTQMGQEVILRCVPISNHLYFYWYRQILGQKVEFLVSFYNNEISEKSEIFDDQFSVERPDGSNFTLKIRSTKLEDSAMYFCASSEKQILNTEAFFGQGTRLTVV.